What follows are 2 T cell receptor beta chains derived from one specimen sequenced in a study of cytomegalovirus exposure and HLA in healthy donors. The PCR contained 60 Vbeta and 13 Jbeta primers. The protocol was immunoSEQ multiplex PCR, while the TCRdb copy is restricted to in-frame clones and leaves out a portion. The sample consists of fewer than 150,000 clones, around 77% of them appearing once. Specimen: PBMCs. These receptors were obtained from a man aged 45 to 65 in good health and CMV-seronegative.

CDR3 nucleotides: TGTGCCAGCTCATTTGGGACAGGGGGTGTCAATGAGCAGTTCTTC. Protein product: CASSFGTGGVNEQFF. The chain carries TRBV18 and TRBJ2-1; the match to TRBD1 covers 11 bases. V gave up 5 bases and J gave up 6 bases; unmatched junction bases: 6. The CDR3 extends over 15 amino acids. Germline V lookup: CDR1 KGHSH, CDR2 LQKENI. The entire variable domain, with the rest obtained from reference TRBV18 and TRBJ2-1, is as follows: NAGVMQNPRHLVRRRGQEARLRCSPMKGHSHVYWYRQLPEEGLKFMVYLQKENIIDESGMPKERFSAEFPKEGPSILRIQQVVRGDSAAYFCASSFGTGGVNEQFFGPGTRLTVL.

Here the CDR3 reads CASSIVAGANTDTQYF. DNA of the CDR3: TGTGCCAGTAGTATAGTGGCAGGGGCAAATACAGATACGCAGTATTTT. The chain joins TRBV19 to TRBJ2-3; tentatively, D is TRBD1 (6 bases). This CDR3 has 16 residues. CDR1 and CDR2 (germline): LNHDA, SQIVND (reference sequence). V was clipped by 1 base and J by 3 bases, with 14 bases between them.